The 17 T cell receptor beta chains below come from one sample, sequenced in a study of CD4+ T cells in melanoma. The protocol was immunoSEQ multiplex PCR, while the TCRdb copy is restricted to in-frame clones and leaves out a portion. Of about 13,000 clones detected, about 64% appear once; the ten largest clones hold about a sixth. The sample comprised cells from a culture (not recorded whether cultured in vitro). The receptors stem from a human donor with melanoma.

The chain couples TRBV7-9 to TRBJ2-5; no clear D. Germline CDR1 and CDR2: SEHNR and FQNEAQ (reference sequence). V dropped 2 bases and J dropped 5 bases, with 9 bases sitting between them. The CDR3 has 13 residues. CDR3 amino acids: CASSLSGLETQYF. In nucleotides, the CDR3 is TGTGCCAGCAGCTTATCCGGGTTGGAGACCCAGTACTTC.

CDR3 nucleotide sequence: TGCGCCAGCAGCTCCCGCCCGTGGGATTCCTACGAGCAGTACTTC. Protein sequence: CASSSRPWDSYEQYF. V and J are TRBV5-1 and TRBJ2-7, with no clear D. This CDR3 is 15 amino acids long. The V gene lost 3 bases and the J gene lost 1 base, with 14 bases spanning the gap. CDR1 and CDR2 from the germline V gene are SGHRS and YFSETQ.

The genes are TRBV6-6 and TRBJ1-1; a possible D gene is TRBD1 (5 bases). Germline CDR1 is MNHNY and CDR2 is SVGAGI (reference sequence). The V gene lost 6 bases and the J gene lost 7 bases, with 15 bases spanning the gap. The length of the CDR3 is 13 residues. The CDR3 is CASSVQVKGEAFF. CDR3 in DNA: TGTGCCAGCAGCGTACAGGTTAAAGGTGAAGCTTTCTTT.

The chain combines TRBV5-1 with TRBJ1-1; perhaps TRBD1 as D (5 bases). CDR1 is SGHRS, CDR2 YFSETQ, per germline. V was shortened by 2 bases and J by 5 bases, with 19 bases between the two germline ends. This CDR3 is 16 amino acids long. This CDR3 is CASSFGTGRVRTEAFF. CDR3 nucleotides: TGCGCCAGCAGCTTCGGGACCGGGAGGGTACGGACTGAAGCTTTCTTT.

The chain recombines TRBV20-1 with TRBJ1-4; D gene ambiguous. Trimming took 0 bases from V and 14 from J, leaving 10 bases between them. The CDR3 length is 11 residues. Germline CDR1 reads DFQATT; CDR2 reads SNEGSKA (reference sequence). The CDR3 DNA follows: TGCAGTGCTAGAGATAGTTGGAGCCTGTTTTTT. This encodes CSARDSWSLFF.

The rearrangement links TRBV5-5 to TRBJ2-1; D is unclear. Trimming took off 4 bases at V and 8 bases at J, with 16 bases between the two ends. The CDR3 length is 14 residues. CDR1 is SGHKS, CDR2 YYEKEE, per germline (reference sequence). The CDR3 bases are TGTGCCAGCAGCCCTCGGACCGTCATCGATGAGCAGTTCTTC. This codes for CASSPRTVIDEQFF.

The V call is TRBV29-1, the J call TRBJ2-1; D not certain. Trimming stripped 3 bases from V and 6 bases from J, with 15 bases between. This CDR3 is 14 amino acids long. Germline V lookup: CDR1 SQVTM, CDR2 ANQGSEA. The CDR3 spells CSVESQNSPNEQFF. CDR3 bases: TGCAGCGTTGAGTCACAGAATTCTCCCAATGAGCAGTTCTTC.

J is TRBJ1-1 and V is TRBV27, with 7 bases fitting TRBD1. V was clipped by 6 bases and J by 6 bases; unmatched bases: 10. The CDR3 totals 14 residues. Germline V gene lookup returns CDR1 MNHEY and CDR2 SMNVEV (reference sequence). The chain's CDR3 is CASSPYNRGAEAFF. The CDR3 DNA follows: TGTGCCAGCAGCCCCTATAACAGGGGTGCTGAAGCTTTCTTT.

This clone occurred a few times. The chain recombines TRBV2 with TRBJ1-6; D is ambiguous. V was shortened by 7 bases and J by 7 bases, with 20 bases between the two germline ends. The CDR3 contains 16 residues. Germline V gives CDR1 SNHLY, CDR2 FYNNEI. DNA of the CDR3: TGTGCCAGCAATGGGGAACACCAGGCTTCAAATTCACCCCTCCACTTT. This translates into CASNGEHQASNSPLHF.

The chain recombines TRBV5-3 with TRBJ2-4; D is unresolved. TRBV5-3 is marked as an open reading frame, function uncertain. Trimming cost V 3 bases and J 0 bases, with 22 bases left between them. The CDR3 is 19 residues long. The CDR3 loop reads CARSCPGPECLVAKNIQYF. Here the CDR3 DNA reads TGTGCCAGAAGCTGCCCGGGCCCAGAATGTTTGGTAGCCAAAAACATTCAGTACTTC.

The CDR3 region has the DNA TGTGCCAGCAGCCAAAACACCGGGGAGCTGTTTTTT. Translating it yields CASSQNTGELFF. The rearrangement joins TRBV14 to TRBJ2-2; D ambiguous. V dropped 2 bases and J dropped 2 bases, with 0 bases sitting between them. Germline values: CDR1 SGHDN, CDR2 FVKESK. The CDR3 runs 12 residues.

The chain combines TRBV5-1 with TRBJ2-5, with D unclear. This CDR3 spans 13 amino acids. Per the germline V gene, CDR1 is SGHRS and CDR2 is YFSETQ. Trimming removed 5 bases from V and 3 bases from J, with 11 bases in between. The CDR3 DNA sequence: TGCGCCAGCAGTCAAGCGTCGGAAGAGACCCAGTACTTC. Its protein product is CASSQASEETQYF. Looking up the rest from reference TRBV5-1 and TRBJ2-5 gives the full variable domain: KAGVTQTPRYLIKTRGQQVTLSCSPISGHRSVSWYQQTPGQGLQFLFEYFSETQRNKGNFPGRFSGRQFSNSRSEMNVSTLELGDSALYLCASSQASEETQYFGPGTRLLVL.

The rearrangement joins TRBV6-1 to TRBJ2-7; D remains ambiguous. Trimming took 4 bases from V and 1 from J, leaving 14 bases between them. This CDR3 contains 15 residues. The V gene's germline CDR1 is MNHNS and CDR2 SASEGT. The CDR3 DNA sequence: TGTGCCAGCAGTGCCTTCCCAATGGAGTCCTACGAGCAGTACTTC. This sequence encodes CASSAFPMESYEQYF.

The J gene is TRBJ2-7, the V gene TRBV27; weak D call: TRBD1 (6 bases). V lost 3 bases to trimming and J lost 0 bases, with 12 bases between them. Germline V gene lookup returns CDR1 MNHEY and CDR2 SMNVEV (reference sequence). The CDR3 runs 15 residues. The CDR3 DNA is TGTGCCAGCAGTTTCACAGGGTTAACCTCCTACGAGCAGTACTTC. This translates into CASSFTGLTSYEQYF.

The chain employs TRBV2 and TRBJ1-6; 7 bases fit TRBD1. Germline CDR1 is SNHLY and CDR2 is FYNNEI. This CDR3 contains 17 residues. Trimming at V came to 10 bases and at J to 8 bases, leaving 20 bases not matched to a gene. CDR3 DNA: TGTGCCATCATTGGGGGAAGAGGAGGGGGCAGTCATTCACCCCTCCACTTT. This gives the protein CAIIGGRGGGSHSPLHF.

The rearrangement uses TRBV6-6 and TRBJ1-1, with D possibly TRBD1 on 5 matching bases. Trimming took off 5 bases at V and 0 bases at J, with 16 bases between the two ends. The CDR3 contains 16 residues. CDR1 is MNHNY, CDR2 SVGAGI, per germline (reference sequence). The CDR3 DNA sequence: TGTGCCAGCAGTACCACATCGGGACCCATGAACACTGAAGCTTTCTTT. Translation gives CASSTTSGPMNTEAFF.

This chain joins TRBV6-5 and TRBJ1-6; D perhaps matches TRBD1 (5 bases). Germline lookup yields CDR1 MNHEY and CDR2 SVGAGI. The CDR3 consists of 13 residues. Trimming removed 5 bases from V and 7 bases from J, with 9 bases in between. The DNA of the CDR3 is TGTGCCAGCAGTGAAGAGGGGAATTCACCCCTCCACTTT. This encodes CASSEEGNSPLHF.